Sequencing of this TCR beta chain was carried out in a study of T cell repertoires in cytomegalovirus infection. Across the study: Public TCR beta signatures indicated both CMV infection and matching HLA type. Study-wide results and limits: HLA-C-restricted CMV-specific TCR beta clonotypes were dominant in the ex vivo response. Cumulative public TCR beta family frequency identified carriers of CMV plus the relevant HLA.

To note about this clonotype: As yet, its antigen is unknown.

TCRdb redid the calling of the reads with MiXCR, one entry per CDR3 protein. This table has fewer than 1,000,000 distinct CDR3 sequences, about a third appearing once. This TCR derives from a human donor in good health (CMV status not recorded). Some clones in this sample may be carry-over from other donors' samples. This sample comprised cultured CD8+ T cells from PBMCs, obtained from culture after CMV antigen stimulation.

The CDR3 protein is CASSPPQGGGTEAFF. CDR3 coding DNA: TGTGCCAGCAGCCCCCCACAGGGCGGAGGCACTGAAGCTTTCTTT. This chain uses TRBV5-5 with TRBJ1-1; possible D gene TRBD1, 6 bases. With 4 bases removed from V and 4 bases from J, the gap between germline ends came to 17 bases. CDR3 length equals 15 residues. Germline CDR1 SGHKS, CDR2 YYEKEE (reference sequence). Filled out from reference TRBV5-5 and TRBJ1-1, the complete variable domain reads DAGVTQSPTHLIKTRGQQVTLRCSPISGHKSVSWYQQVLGQGPQFIFQYYEKEERGRGNFPDRFSARQFPNYSSELNVNALLLGDSALYLCASSPPQGGGTEAFFGQGTRLTVV.